This TCR beta chain comes out of a study of T cell changes during pregnancy in multiple sclerosis. Method: immunoSEQ multiplex PCR; TCRdb's copy keeps in-frame clones and lacks some. The sample records fewer than 35,000 clones, about nine tenths being singletons. From germline, CDR1 is LNHNV and CDR2 YYDKDF (reference sequence). Deletions cut 5 bases from V and 1 base from J, with 20 bases between. CDR3 size: 17 residues. This clone has only one observation. This material consisted of CD8+ T cells from peripheral blood mononuclear cells, taken in the second trimester of pregnancy. The clonotype comes from a female donor with multiple sclerosis, enrolled in a pregnancy study. The V call is TRBV15, the J call TRBJ1-1; TRBD1 is a possible D gene (6 bases). The CDR3 is CATSGLRQALPNTEAFF. DNA for the CDR3: TGTGCCACCAGCGGTTTACGACAGGCCTTGCCGAACACTGAAGCTTTCTTT. Based on the CDR3 plus reference TRBV15 and TRBJ1-1, the full variable domain is DAMVIQNPRYQVTQFGKPVTLSCSQTLNHNVMYWYQQKSSQAPKLLFHYYDKDFNNEADTPDNFQSRRPNTSFCFLDIRSPGLGDTAMYLCATSGLRQALPNTEAFFGQGTRLTVV.